A single sample is the source of the 5 T cell receptor beta chains below, sequenced in a study of blood T cell repertoires in COVID-19. Here immunoSEQ multiplex PCR was the method, and the copy in TCRdb shows in-frame clones only, minus some. The sample lists 150,000 to 200,000 clones, over 75% occurring once. Material for sequencing was peripheral blood. Receptor source: a woman between 65 and 79 years old with acute or convalescent COVID-19.

V usage is TRBV9 and J usage is TRBJ2-3, with D possibly TRBD2 on 6 matching bases. The V gene's germline CDR1 is SGDLS and CDR2 YYNGEE. Trimming removed 3 bases from V and 2 bases from J, with 10 bases in between. The CDR3 has 14 amino acids. CDR3 sequence: CASSGGGFTDTQYF. The CDR3 DNA sequence: TGTGCCAGCAGCGGAGGAGGGTTCACAGATACGCAGTATTTT. The complete variable domain, with remaining parts taken from reference TRBV9 and TRBJ2-3, reads DSGVTQTPKHLITATGQRVTLRCSPRSGDLSVYWYQQSLDQGLQFLIQYYNGEERAKGNILERFSAQQFPDLHSELNLSSLELGDSALYFCASSGGGFTDTQYFGPGTRLTVL.

The chain links TRBV6-5 to TRBJ2-5, with no clear D. V was trimmed by 7 bases and J by 5 bases, leaving 14 bases between them. The CDR3 contains 13 residues. CDR1 and CDR2 from the germline V gene are MNHEY and SVGAGI. This CDR3 reads CASTSWSRETQYF. The CDR3 DNA follows: TGTGCCAGCACATCTTGGTCCAGGGAGACCCAGTACTTC.

The rearrangement uses TRBV28 and TRBJ1-1; 7 nucleotides line up with TRBD1. V lost 6 bases and J lost 2; bases outside the gene matches: 6. CDR1 and CDR2 (germline): MDHEN, SYDVKM. This CDR3 region has 14 residues. The CDR3 loop is CASRQTGDNTEAFF. In DNA, the CDR3 is TGTGCCAGCAGGCAAACAGGGGATAACACTGAAGCTTTCTTT. The full variable domain, its missing parts supplied by reference TRBV28 and TRBJ1-1, is DVKVTQSSRYLVKRTGEKVFLECVQDMDHENMFWYRQDPGLGLRLIYFSYDVKMKEKGDIPEGYSVSREKKERFSLILESASTNQTSMYLCASRQTGDNTEAFFGQGTRLTVV.

This chain links TRBV6-5 with TRBJ2-1, with 12 bases aligning to TRBD2. Germline loops: CDR1 MNHEY, CDR2 SVGAGI. J lost 5 bases, V lost 5 bases, and 4 bases had no gene match. This CDR3 region has 15 residues. The CDR3 protein is CASSLAGGPHNEQFF. The CDR3 DNA sequence: TGTGCCAGCAGTCTAGCGGGAGGGCCCCACAATGAGCAGTTCTTC.

V and J are TRBV30 and TRBJ2-1; 12 bases agree with TRBD2. The CDR3 is made up of 19 amino acids. V lost 0 bases to trimming and J lost 5 bases; unmatched junction nucleotides: 14. Germline CDR1 GTSNPN, CDR2 SVGIG (reference sequence). CDR3 loop: CAWSVRLGLAGFLNNEQFF. Written as DNA, the CDR3 is TGTGCCTGGAGTGTACGACTAGGACTAGCGGGATTCCTTAACAATGAGCAGTTCTTC.